The T cell receptor (beta chain) described here comes from a study of cytomegalovirus exposure and HLA in healthy donors. Study results and caveats: In vitro confirmation showed a few CMV-associated chains to be CMV antigen specific.

A note on this clone: What it binds is not known.

The table came from immunoSEQ multiplex PCR; TCRdb's copy has only in-frame clones and leaves some out. This table holds some 63,000 clones, about 90% found once. The clonotype originates from a woman aged 18-30 years in good health and CMV-seronegative. The sample taken for sequencing was PBMCs.

For the CDR3, the DNA is TGTGCCAGCAGGGGAGCTGTCGGGGTGCAATACGAGCAGTACTTC. Translated: CASRGAVGVQYEQYF. This chain joins TRBV28 and TRBJ2-7, with a weak D call TRBD2 (5 bases). Germline V gives CDR1 MDHEN, CDR2 SYDVKM. The CDR3 has 15 amino acids. The ends were cut back, 6 bases at V and 4 bases at J, with 19 bases in the middle.